This T cell receptor beta chain is drawn from a study of radiation and T cells in renal cell carcinoma. For this clone: The antigen remains unidentified.

Documented time point: baseline pretreatment blood. This sample's treatment: 15 Gy SBRT to primary tumor, nephrectomy 4 weeks later. Clear cell pathology was present in this patient's renal cell carcinoma. Profiled with immunoSEQ multiplex PCR; TCRdb holds only in-frame clones, not every one. The sample holds about 130,000 clones, roughly 80% seen once. V was cut by 1 base and J by 4 bases, with 13 bases left in between. The CDR3 has 16 residues. CDR1 is SGHVS and CDR2 is FNYEAQ in the germline V gene. Study-wide points: From baseline, blood top tumor clonotypes peaked at 2 weeks post-radiation.

This material consisted of blood, taken from a patient whose treatment included radiotherapy and nephrectomy. This receptor was taken from a woman aged 55-75 years with renal cell carcinoma. The genes are TRBV7-6 and TRBJ2-2, with D possibly matching TRBD1 (5 bases). CDR3 residues: CASSLGQGGSTGELFF. In nucleotides, the CDR3 is TGTGCCAGCAGCTTAGGGCAGGGTGGTAGCACCGGGGAGCTGTTTTTT.